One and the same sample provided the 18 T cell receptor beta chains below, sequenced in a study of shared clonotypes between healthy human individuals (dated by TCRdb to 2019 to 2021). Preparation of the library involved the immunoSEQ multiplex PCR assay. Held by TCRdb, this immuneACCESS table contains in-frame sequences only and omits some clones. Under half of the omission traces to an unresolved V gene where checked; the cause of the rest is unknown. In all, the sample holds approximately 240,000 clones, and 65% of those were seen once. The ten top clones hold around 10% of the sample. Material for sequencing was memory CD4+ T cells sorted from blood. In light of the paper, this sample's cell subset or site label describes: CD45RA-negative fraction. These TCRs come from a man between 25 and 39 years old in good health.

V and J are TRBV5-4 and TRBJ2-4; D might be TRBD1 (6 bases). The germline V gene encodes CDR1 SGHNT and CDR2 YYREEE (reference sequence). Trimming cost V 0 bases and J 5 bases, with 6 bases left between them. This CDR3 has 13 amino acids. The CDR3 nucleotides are TGTGCCAGCAGCTTGGGACAGGAAAACATTCAGTACTTC. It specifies CASSLGQENIQYF.

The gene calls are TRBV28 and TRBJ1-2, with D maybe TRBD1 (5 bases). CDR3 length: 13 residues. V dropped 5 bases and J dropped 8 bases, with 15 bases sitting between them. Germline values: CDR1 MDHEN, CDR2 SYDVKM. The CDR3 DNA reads TGTGCCAGCAGTAGGGACGGGGGTCTAGGCTACACCTTC. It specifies CASSRDGGLGYTF.

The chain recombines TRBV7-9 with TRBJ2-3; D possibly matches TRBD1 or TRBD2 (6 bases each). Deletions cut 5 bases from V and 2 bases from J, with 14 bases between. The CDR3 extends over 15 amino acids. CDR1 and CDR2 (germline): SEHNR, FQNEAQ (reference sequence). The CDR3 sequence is CASSPAGHHTDTQYF. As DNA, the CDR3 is TGTGCCAGCAGCCCTGCGGGACACCACACAGATACGCAGTATTTT.

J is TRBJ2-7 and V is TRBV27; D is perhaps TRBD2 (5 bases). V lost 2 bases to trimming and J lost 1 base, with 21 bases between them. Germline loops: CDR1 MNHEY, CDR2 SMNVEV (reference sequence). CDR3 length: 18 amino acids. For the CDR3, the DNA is TGTGCCAGCAGTTTAAATGGCGGGCTCGGTCGTTCATCCTACGAGCAGTACTTC. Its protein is CASSLNGGLGRSSYEQYF.

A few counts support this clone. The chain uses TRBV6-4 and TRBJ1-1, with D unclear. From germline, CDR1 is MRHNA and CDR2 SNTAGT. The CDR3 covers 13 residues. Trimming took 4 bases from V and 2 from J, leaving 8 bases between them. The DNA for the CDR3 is TGTGCCAGCAGTGCCGAGCCCAACACTGAAGCTTTCTTT. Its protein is CASSAEPNTEAFF.

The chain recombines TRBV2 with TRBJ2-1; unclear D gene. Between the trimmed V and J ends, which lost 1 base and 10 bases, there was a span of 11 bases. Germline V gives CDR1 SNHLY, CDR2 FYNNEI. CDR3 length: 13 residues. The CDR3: CASSEEWVREQFF. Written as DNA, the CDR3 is TGTGCCAGCAGTGAAGAGTGGGTCAGGGAGCAGTTCTTC.

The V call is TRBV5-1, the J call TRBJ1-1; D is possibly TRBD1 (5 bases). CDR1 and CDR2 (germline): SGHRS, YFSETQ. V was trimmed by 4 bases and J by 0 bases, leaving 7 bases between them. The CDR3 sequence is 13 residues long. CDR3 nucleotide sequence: TGCGCCAGCAGCATAGGGGTGAACACTGAAGCTTTCTTT. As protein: CASSIGVNTEAFF.

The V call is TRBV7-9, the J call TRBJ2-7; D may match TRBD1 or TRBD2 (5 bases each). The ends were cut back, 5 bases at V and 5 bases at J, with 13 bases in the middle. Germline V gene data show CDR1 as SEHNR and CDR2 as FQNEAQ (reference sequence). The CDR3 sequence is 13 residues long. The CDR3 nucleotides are TGTGCCAGCAGCCCACGGGGCAGTAACGAGCAGTACTTC. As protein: CASSPRGSNEQYF.

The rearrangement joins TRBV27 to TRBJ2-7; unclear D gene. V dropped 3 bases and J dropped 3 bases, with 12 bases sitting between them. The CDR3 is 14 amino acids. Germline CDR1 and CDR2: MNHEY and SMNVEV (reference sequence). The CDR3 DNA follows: TGTGCCAGCAGTTTCGTGGGAACCTTCTACGAGCAGTACTTC. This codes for CASSFVGTFYEQYF.

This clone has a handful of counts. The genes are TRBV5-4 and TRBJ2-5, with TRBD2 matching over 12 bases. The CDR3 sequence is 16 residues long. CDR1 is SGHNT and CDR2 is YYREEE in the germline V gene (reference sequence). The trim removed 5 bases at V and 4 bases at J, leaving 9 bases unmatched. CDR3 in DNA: TGTGCCAGCAGTCCTCGACTAGCGGGAGCGGGAGAGACCCAGTACTTC. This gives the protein CASSPRLAGAGETQYF.

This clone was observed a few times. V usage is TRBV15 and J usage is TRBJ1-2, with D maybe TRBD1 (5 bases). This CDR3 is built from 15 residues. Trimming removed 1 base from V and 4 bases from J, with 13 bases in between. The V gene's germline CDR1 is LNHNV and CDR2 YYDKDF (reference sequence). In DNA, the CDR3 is TGTGCCACCAGCAGAGTGGCGGCGGGGGGCTATGGCTACACCTTC. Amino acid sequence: CATSRVAAGGYGYTF.

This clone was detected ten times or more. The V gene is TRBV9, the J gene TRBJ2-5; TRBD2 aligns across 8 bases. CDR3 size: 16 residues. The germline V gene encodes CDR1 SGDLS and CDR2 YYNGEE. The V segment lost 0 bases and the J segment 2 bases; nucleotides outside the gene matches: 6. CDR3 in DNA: TGTGCCAGCAGCGTAGGAGTCGGGAGGGGGCAAGAGACCCAGTACTTC. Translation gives CASSVGVGRGQETQYF.

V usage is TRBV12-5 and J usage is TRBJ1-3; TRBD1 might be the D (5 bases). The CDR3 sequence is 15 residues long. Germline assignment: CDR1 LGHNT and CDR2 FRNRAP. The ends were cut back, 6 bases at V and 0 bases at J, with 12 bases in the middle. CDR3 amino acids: CASGPGDRSGNTIYF. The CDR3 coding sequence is TGTGCTAGTGGACCGGGGGACCGCTCTGGAAACACCATATATTTT. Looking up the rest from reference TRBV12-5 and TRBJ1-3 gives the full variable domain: DARVTQTPRHKVTEMGQEVTMRCQPILGHNTVFWYRQTMMQGLELLAYFRNRAPLDDSGMPKDRFSAEMPDATLATLKIQPSEPRDSAVYFCASGPGDRSGNTIYFGEGSWLTVV.

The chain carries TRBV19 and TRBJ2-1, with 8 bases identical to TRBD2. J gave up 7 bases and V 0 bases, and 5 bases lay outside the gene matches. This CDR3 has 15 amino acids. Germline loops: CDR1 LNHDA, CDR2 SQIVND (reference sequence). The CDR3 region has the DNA TGTGCCAGTAGTATAGATCGACTAGCGACAAATGAGCAGTTCTTC. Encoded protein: CASSIDRLATNEQFF.

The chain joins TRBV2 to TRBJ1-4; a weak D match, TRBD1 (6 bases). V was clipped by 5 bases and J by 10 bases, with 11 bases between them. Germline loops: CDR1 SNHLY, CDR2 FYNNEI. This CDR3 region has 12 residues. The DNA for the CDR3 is TGTGCCAGCAGTTTAACAGGGTTAAAACTGTTTTTT. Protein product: CASSLTGLKLFF. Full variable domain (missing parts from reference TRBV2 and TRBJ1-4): EPEVTQTPSHQVTQMGQEVILRCVPISNHLYFYWYRQILGQKVEFLVSFYNNEISEKSEIFDDQFSVERPDGSNFTLKIRSTKLEDSAMYFCASSLTGLKLFFGSGTQLSVL.

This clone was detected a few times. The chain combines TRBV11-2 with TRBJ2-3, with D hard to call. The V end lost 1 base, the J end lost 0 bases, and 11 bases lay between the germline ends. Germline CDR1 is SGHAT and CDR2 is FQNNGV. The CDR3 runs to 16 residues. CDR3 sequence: CASSLAWGASTDTQYF. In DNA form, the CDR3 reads TGTGCCAGCAGCTTAGCCTGGGGTGCTAGCACAGATACGCAGTATTTT.

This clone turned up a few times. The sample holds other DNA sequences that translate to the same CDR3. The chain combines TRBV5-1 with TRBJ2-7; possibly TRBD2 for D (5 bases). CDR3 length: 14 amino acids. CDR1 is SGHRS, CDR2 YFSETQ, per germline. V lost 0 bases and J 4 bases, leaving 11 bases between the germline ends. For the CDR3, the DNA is TGCGCCAGCAGCTTGGGGGCGCGGGCTTACGAGCAGTACTTC. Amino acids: CASSLGARAYEQYF.

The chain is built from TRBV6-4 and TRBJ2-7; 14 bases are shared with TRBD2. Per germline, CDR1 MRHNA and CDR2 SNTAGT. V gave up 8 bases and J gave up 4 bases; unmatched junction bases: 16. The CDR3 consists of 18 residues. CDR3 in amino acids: CASGSSREGTSGSYEQYF. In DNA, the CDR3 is TGTGCCAGCGGCTCATCTAGGGAGGGGACTAGCGGGAGTTACGAGCAGTACTTC.